This T cell receptor (beta chain) comes out of a study of T cells in Graves' hyperthyroidism and ophthalmopathy. The investigators amplified TCR beta CDR3 regions from RNA transcripts. The TCR CDR3 was amplified in a first-round RT-PCR using the HTBI primer set. TCRdb itself ran the multiplex PCR reads through MiXCR, one entry per CDR3 protein. The table lists more than 350,000 distinct CDR3 sequences, 14% to 15% of them singletons, with 30% to 35% in the top ten. Germline V CDR1 and CDR2: MDHEN, SYDVKM. The length of the CDR3 is 15 residues. V lost 1 base, J lost 6 bases, and 7 bases stayed unmatched. This clonotype was seen repeatedly, ten times or more. The antigen is not known. Whole-study results and caveats: Model predictions of ophthalmopathy came a median around 6.5 months before onset.

The study enrolled patients aged 18 to 65 with newly diagnosed hyperthyroidism of under 2 months' duration. Diagnosis relied on clinical symptoms, serum thyroxine and TRAb, thyroid ultrasound and orbital computed tomography. It was 10 ml of fresh peripheral blood that supplied the PBMCs. Sequences were obtained from blood. The clonotype was recovered from a woman in her thirties with Graves' hyperthyroidism. The gene calls are TRBV28 and TRBJ1-2; 8 bases align to TRBD1. The DNA for the CDR3 is TGTGCCAGCAGTTTATCAGGACAGGGACCACATGGCTACACCTTC. It codes for CASSLSGQGPHGYTF.